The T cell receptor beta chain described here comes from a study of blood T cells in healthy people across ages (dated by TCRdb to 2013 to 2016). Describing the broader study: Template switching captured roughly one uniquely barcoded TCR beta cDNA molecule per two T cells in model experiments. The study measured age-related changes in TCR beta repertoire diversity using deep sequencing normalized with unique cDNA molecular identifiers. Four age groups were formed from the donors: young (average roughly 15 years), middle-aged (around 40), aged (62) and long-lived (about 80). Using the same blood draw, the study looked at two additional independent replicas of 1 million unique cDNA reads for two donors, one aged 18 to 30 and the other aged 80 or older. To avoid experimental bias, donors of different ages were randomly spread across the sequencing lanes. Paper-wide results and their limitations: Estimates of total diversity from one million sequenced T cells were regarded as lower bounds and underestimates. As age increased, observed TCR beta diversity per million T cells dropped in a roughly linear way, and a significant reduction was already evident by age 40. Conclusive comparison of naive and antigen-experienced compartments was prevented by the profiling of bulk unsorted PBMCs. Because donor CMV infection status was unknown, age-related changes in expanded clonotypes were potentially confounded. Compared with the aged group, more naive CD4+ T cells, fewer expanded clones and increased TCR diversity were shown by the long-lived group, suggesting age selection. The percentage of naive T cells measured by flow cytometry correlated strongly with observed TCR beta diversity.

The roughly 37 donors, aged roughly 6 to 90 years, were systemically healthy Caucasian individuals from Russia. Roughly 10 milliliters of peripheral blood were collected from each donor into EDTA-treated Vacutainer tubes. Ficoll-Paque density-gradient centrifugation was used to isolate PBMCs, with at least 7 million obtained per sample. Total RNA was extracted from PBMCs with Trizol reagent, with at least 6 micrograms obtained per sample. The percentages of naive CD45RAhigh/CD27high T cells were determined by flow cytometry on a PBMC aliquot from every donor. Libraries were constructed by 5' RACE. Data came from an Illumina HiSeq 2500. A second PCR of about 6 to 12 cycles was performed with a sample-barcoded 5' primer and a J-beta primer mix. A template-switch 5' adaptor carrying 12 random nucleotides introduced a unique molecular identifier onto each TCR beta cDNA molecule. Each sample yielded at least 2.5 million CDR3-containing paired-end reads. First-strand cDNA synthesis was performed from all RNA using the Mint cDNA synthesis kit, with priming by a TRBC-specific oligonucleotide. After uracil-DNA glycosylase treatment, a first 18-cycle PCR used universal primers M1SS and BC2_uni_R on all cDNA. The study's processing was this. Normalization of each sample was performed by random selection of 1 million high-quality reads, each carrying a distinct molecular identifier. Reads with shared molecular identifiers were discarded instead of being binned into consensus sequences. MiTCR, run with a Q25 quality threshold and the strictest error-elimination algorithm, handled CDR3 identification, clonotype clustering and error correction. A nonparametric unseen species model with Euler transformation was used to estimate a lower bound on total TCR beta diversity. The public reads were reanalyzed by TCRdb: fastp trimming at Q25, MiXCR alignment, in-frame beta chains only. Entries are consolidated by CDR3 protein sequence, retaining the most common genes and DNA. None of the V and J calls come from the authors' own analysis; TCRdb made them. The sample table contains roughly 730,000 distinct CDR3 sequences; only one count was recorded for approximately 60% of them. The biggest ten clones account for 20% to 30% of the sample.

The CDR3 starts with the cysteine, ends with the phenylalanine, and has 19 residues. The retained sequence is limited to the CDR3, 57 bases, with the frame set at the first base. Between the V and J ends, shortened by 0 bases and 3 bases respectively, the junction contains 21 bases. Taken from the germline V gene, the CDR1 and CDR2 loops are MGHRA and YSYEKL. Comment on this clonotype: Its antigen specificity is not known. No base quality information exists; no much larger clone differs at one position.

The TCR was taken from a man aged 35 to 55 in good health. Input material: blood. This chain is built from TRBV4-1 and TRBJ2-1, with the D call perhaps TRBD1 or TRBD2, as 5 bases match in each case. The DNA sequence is TGCGCCAGCAGCCAAGATCGGGCTAGCTCAGGGATTAGCTACAATGAGCAGTTCTTC. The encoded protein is CASSQDRASSGISYNEQFF.